The 8 T cell receptor beta chains reported below all come from one sample, sequenced in a study of blood T cells in healthy people across ages. The use of a sample-barcoded 5' primer and a J-beta primer mix characterized a second PCR of roughly 6 to 12 cycles. TCRdb ran MiXCR on the 5' RACE reads and lists one entry per CDR3 protein. The sample holds 1.5 million to 2 million distinct CDR3 sequences, roughly 28% seen once. The sequencing sample was made of blood. The receptors shown here come from a woman aged 25 to 39 in good health.

This clonotype has a count of ten or more. The chain couples TRBV29-1 to TRBJ2-7, with D possibly matching TRBD2 (6 bases). V was cut by 3 bases and J by 2 bases, with 8 bases left in between. The CDR3 loop spans 12 amino acids. In germline, CDR1 is SQVTM, CDR2 ANQGSEA. The CDR3 coding sequence is TGCAGCGTTGAGGACTACACCTACGAGCAGTACTTC. Translating it yields CSVEDYTYEQYF.

This clonotype was counted a few times. It may be a read error: a sequence one base away is much more abundant. This chain uses TRBV12-3 or TRBV12-4 with TRBJ1-1; the D gene is possibly TRBD1 (5 bases). With 7 bases removed from V and 0 bases from J, the gap between germline ends came to 9 bases. The CDR3 sequence is 13 residues long. The CDR3 sequence: CASTPTVNTEAFF. In DNA form, the CDR3 reads TGTGCCAGCACCCCGACAGTGAACACTGAAGCTTTCTTT.

This clonotype was counted ten times or more. This rearrangement joins TRBV29-1 to TRBJ1-2; 7 positions agree with TRBD1. The CDR3 has 10 residues. Trimming at V came to 7 bases and at J to 7 bases, leaving 3 bases not matched to a gene. The germline V gene has CDR1 SQVTM and CDR2 ANQGSEA. The CDR3, as DNA: TGCAGCGGACAGGGACCTGGCTACACCTTC. Translation gives CSGQGPGYTF.

The V call is TRBV14, the J call TRBJ2-7; D remains unclear. The CDR3 covers 13 residues. Germline loops: CDR1 SGHDN, CDR2 FVKESK. The V end was cut by 2 bases, the J end by 3 bases, with 8 bases between. CDR3 sequence: CASSQLNGYEQYF. CDR3 sequence (DNA): TGTGCCAGCAGCCAATTGAACGGCTACGAGCAGTACTTC. The entire variable domain, with the rest obtained from reference TRBV14 and TRBJ2-7, is as follows: EAGVTQFPSHSVIEKGQTVTLRCDPISGHDNLYWYRRVMGKEIKFLLHFVKESKQDESGMPNNRFLAERTGGTYSTLKVQPAELEDSGVYFCASSQLNGYEQYFGPGTRLTVT.

This clonotype was recorded at least ten times. The chain combines TRBV6-4 with TRBJ2-1; 8 positions agree with TRBD2. CDR3 length: 15 residues. Germline CDR1 MRHNA, CDR2 SNTAGT. Trimming removed 5 bases from V and 7 bases from J; junction bases left unmatched: 10. Here the CDR3 DNA reads TGTGCCAGCAGTCCTAATCCGGGGGGGTCGAATGAGCAGTTCTTC. It encodes CASSPNPGGSNEQFF.

This clonotype was found a few times. The chain couples TRBV20-1 to TRBJ2-1, with unresolved D. Trimming pared 3 bases from V and 0 bases from J, leaving 6 bases between. The CDR3 is 13 residues long. CDR1 and CDR2 (germline): DFQATT, SNEGSKA (reference sequence). Here the CDR3 reads CSASPGSYNEQFF. The CDR3 nucleotides are TGCAGTGCTAGTCCGGGCTCCTACAATGAGCAGTTCTTC.

CDR3 nucleotide sequence: TGTGCCAGCAGAGGGGAAATCGCTGGAAACACCATATATTTT. Protein product: CASRGEIAGNTIYF. This chain connects TRBV7-9 to TRBJ1-3; D might be TRBD1 (5 bases). Trimming removed 6 bases at V and 2 bases at J, with 11 bases between. The V gene's germline CDR1 is SEHNR and CDR2 FQNEAQ (reference sequence). CDR3 length equals 14 residues.

The sample holds a few counts of this clonotype. The chain joins TRBV6-1 to TRBJ1-4; D is unclear. Germline lookup yields CDR1 MNHNS and CDR2 SASEGT. V lost 7 bases and J 3 bases, leaving 18 bases between the germline ends. CDR3 length: 16 amino acids. The CDR3 sequence: CASIGIGTAPNEKLFF. CDR3 nucleotides: TGTGCCAGCATCGGGATTGGCACAGCTCCTAATGAAAAACTGTTTTTT.